This T cell receptor beta chain was recorded in a study of cytomegalovirus exposure and HLA in healthy donors. Overall study: A previous analysis identified around 120 million unique TCR beta sequences derived from 180 million or so T cells. General study findings and limits: An analysis was carried out later, and it reportedly showed fewer N-insertions in an Asian-associated ancestry cluster than the approximately 660-donor mean. More clonal expansion characterized HLA-associated TCR beta chains than equally common others in a later analysis.

PCR amplification relied on 60 Vbeta primers (plus 13 Jbeta primers). The table came from immunoSEQ multiplex PCR; TCRdb's copy has only in-frame clones and leaves some out. The sample table includes 100,000 to 150,000 clones. V lost 0 bases and J 8 bases, leaving 8 bases between the germline ends. The germline CDR1 and CDR2 sequences are MRHNA and SNTAGT. The CDR3 has 13 amino acids. With respect to this clone: Its matching antigen is unknown.

This clonotype originated in a man between 18 and 35 years old in good health and CMV-seronegative. The sequencing input was PBMCs. The chain combines TRBV6-4 with TRBJ2-1, with D unresolved. The CDR3 loop is CASSDSPRDEQFF. The CDR3 bases are TGTGCCAGCAGTGACTCGCCTAGAGATGAGCAGTTCTTC.